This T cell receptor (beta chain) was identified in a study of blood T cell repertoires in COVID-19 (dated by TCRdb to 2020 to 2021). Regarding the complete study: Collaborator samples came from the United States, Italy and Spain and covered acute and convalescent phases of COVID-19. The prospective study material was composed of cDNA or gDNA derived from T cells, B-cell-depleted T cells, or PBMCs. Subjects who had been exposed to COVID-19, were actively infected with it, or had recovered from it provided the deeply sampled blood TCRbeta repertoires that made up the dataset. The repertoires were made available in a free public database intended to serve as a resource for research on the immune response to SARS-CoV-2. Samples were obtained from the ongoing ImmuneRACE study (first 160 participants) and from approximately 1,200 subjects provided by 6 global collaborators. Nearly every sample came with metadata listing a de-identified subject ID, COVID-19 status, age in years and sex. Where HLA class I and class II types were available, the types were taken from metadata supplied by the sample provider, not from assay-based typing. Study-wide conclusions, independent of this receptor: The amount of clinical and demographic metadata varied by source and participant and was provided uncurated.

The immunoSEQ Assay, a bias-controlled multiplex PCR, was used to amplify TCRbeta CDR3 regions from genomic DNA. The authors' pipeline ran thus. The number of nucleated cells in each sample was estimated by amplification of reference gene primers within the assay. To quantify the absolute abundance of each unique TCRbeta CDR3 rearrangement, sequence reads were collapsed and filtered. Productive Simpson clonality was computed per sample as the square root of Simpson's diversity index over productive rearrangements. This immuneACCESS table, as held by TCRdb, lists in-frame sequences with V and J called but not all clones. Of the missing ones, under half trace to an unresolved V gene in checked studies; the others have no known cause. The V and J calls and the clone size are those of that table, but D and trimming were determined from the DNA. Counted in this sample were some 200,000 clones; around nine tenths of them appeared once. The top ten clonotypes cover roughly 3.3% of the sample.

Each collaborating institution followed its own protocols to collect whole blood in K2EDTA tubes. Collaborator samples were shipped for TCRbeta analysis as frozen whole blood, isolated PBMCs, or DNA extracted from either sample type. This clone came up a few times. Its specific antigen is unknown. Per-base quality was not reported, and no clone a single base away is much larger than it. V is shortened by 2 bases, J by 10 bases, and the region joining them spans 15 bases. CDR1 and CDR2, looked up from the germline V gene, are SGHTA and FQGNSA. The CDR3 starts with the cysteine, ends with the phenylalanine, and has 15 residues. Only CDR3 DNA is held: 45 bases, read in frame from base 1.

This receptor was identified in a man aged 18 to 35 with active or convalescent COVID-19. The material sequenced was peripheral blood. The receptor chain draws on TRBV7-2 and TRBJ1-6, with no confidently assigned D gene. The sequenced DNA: TGTGCCAGCAGCTTATACACTATCCCGGCCTCACCCCTCCACTTT. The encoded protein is CASSLYTIPASPLHF.